This TCR beta chain was sequenced during a study of T cells in Graves' hyperthyroidism and ophthalmopathy. Study summary: Any treatment followed the collection of peripheral blood at initial diagnosis.

Study results and caveats: Clonotypes that were expanded in thyroid above 0.001 mostly appeared in blood too. By a 13 V-J model, ophthalmopathy was set apart from stable hyperthyroidism.

The diagnostic basis comprised clinical symptoms, serum thyroxine and TRAb, thyroid ultrasound and orbital computed tomography. This clonotype has ten or more counts. The target antigen is unknown. The CDR3 runs 17 residues. V lost 1 base, J lost 1 base, and 6 bases stayed unmatched. Germline CDR1 reads SGHRS; CDR2 reads YFSETQ. The TCR beta CDR3 regions underwent amplification using RNA transcripts as the source. The TCR CDR3 was amplified in a first-round RT-PCR using the HTBI primer set. One entry per CDR3 protein results from TCRdb running MiXCR on the multiplex PCR reads. The table has hundreds of thousands of distinct CDR3 sequences, about 14% seen once.

The chain carries TRBV5-1 and TRBJ2-1, with TRBD2 matching over 9 bases. Sample: blood. This TCR was recovered from a woman aged 50 to 65 with Graves' ophthalmopathy. This chain's CDR3 is CASSLWREGRSYNEQFF. Written as DNA, the CDR3 is TGCGCCAGCAGCTTGTGGCGGGAGGGACGTTCCTACAATGAGCAGTTCTTC.